This T cell receptor beta chain was identified in a study of Ad26.COV2.S vaccination and SARS-CoV-2 variants. Study-level background: The Ad26.COV2.S arm of the COV1001 trial was where the donor was placed. Overall study findings and caveats: Breadth and depth estimates from TCRs may understate total T cell responses. Breadth, reportedly substantial, characterized the spike-specific CD8+ and CD4+ T cell responses after vaccination.

Germline V lookup: CDR1 SEHNR, CDR2 FQNEAQ (reference sequence). V shed 5 bases and J shed 3 bases, with 20 bases lying between them. The CDR3 covers 16 residues. Treatment indicated: over 15 received Ad26.COV2.S at low or high dose, single or two shots; about 5 received placebo; per-sample allocation not given. All samples were drawn on day 63, counting from the first vaccine or placebo injection. At a Boston site, the person donating was an adult of 18-55 years. Libraries were prepared by immunoSEQ multiplex PCR; TCRdb keeps only in-frame clonotypes and omits some of them. The sample gives about 430,000 clones, more than 80% of which show up once; 9% to 15% is in the top ten. This clone showed up just once. Its antigen is still unknown.

The chain links TRBV7-9 to TRBJ2-7; TRBD1 or TRBD2 may be the D gene (6 bases each). The sample in question was peripheral blood, obtained in a trial of Ad26.COV2.S vaccine versus placebo. The TCR originated in a person between 18 and 65 years old who received the Ad26.COV2.S COVID-19 vaccine or a placebo. This CDR3 is CASSLGRGVFVYEQYF. CDR3 coding DNA: TGTGCCAGCAGCCTAGGAAGGGGGGTATTCGTCTACGAGCAGTACTTC.